This T cell receptor (beta chain) was sequenced during a study of blood T cell repertoires in COVID-19. Overall study: Collection of acute and convalescent COVID-19 samples took place in the United States, Italy and Spain.

Per the original data handling: Nucleated cell counts were estimated from reference gene primer amplification. The table came from immunoSEQ multiplex PCR; TCRdb's copy has only in-frame clones and leaves some out. Clone size and V and J calls were adopted from that table, with D and trimming inferred from the DNA. The data show over 300,000 clones, over 70% seen once. Germline V gene data show CDR1 as GTSNPN and CDR2 as SVGIG (reference sequence). Trimming removed 5 bases from V and 8 bases from J; junction bases left unmatched: 6. The CDR3 consists of 13 residues. The sequence derives from a woman between 45 and 60 years old with acute or convalescent COVID-19. The specimen was peripheral blood. The rearrangement links TRBV30 to TRBJ1-4, with 9 bases matching TRBD1. The CDR3 loop reads CAWGWTGEEKLFF. The CDR3 nucleotides are TGTGCCTGGGGGTGGACAGGGGAAGAAAAACTGTTTTTT.